A single sample gave rise to the 20 T cell receptor beta chains below, sequenced in a study of Graves' ophthalmopathy and Graves' hyperthyroidism. The sequenced template was RNA, covering the TCR beta CDR3 region. Following a first-round RT-PCR that used HTBI primers, a second-round multiplex PCR was carried out. TCRdb processed the multiplex PCR reads anew with MiXCR; each CDR3 protein has one entry. The sample lists about 340,000 distinct CDR3 sequences, 15% to 20% occurring once. Sequencing was done on a sample of peripheral blood. The receptor set was obtained from an adult man with Graves' ophthalmopathy.

This clonotype has a count of ten or more. The chain uses TRBV7-2 and TRBJ2-5; D possibly corresponds to TRBD2 (5 bases). Germline V gene lookup returns CDR1 SGHTA and CDR2 FQGNSA. V gave up 0 bases and J gave up 3 bases, with 14 bases separating them. This CDR3 has 16 residues. CDR3 region: CASSLAGAAEEETQYF. CDR3 in DNA: TGTGCCAGCAGCTTAGCAGGCGCAGCGGAGGAAGAGACCCAGTACTTC.

This clonotype was detected ten times or more. This sequence joins TRBV12-3 or TRBV12-4 and TRBJ2-7; D assignment may be TRBD1 or TRBD2 (5 bases each). V dropped 8 bases and J dropped 2 bases, with 13 bases sitting between them. CDR3 size: 13 residues. CDR3 amino acids: CASRGTTTYEQYF. For the CDR3, the DNA is TGTGCCAGCCGTGGGACCACGACCTACGAGCAGTACTTC.

This clonotype was picked up many times. The chain employs TRBV4-1 and TRBJ1-6; D not certain. Germline V gene lookup returns CDR1 MGHRA and CDR2 YSYEKL. V lost 2 bases and J 9 bases, leaving 11 bases between the germline ends. The CDR3 spans 14 residues. The chain's CDR3 is CASSQLRGGSPLHF. DNA for the CDR3: TGCGCCAGCAGCCAACTCAGAGGTGGTTCACCCCTCCACTTT.

This clonotype was seen ten or more times. The rearrangement joins TRBV20-1 to TRBJ1-2, with 9 bases that match TRBD1. V lost 5 bases, J lost 8 bases, and 9 bases stayed unmatched. The CDR3 is made up of 13 amino acids. CDR1 is DFQATT and CDR2 is SNEGSKA in the germline V gene (reference sequence). The CDR3 reads CSAGTGSQEGYTF. CDR3 in DNA: TGCAGTGCTGGGACAGGGAGCCAAGAAGGCTACACCTTC.

The table lists this clonotype with many counts. The rearrangement links TRBV27 to TRBJ2-5, with 10 nucleotides matching TRBD1. CDR3 length: 15 residues. Germline CDR1 and CDR2: MNHEY and SMNVEV (reference sequence). V lost 8 bases and J lost 4; bases outside the gene matches: 10. CDR3 DNA sequence: TGTGCCAGCCGCCCCGGGACAGGGGTTGGAGAGACCCAGTACTTC. Residues: CASRPGTGVGETQYF.

The rearrangement links TRBV15 to TRBJ2-7; a weak D match, TRBD2 (5 bases). Between the trimmed V and J ends, which lost 3 bases and 4 bases, there was a span of 16 bases. The CDR3 is 15 residues long. From germline, CDR1 is LNHNV and CDR2 YYDKDF (reference sequence). CDR3 in DNA: TGTGCCACCAGCAGGGATCCCATGGGCGGGTACGAGCAGTACTTC. It yields the protein CATSRDPMGGYEQYF.

V usage is TRBV18 and J usage is TRBJ1-6; the D gene is possibly TRBD1 (5 bases). Deletions cut 2 bases from V and 5 bases from J, with 10 bases between. The germline V gene has CDR1 KGHSH and CDR2 LQKENI. This CDR3 comprises 15 residues. The CDR3 sequence is CASSPRVRDNSPLHF. The CDR3, as DNA: TGTGCCAGCTCACCAAGGGTCAGGGATAATTCACCCCTCCACTTT.

In this sample, this clonotype turned up many times. The chain recombines TRBV19 with TRBJ1-2; 7 bases line up with TRBD1. The CDR3 totals 15 residues. V lost 6 bases to trimming and J lost 0 bases; unmatched junction nucleotides: 7. Germline V lookup: CDR1 LNHDA, CDR2 SQIVND (reference sequence). This chain's CDR3 is CASSRTGYTNYGYTF. The CDR3 DNA sequence: TGTGCCAGTAGCCGGACAGGCTATACTAACTATGGCTACACCTTC.

This clonotype has a count of ten or more. This chain joins TRBV20-1 and TRBJ1-5; the D is unclear. Per the germline V gene, CDR1 is DFQATT and CDR2 is SNEGSKA (reference sequence). The CDR3 covers 13 residues. V was trimmed by 5 bases and J by 4 bases, leaving 12 bases between them. The CDR3 DNA reads as TGCAGTGCTGCTACAACGAGAAATCAGCCCCAGCATTTT. Translation gives CSAATTRNQPQHF.

Ten or more counts support this clonotype. This sequence joins TRBV29-1 and TRBJ2-5; 10 bases fit TRBD1. CDR3 length: 14 residues. The junction had 5 bases not matched to a gene; V was cut back by 6 bases and J by 1 base. Germline V CDR1 and CDR2: SQVTM, ANQGSEA. The CDR3 is CSVPDRGTQETQYF. The CDR3 DNA sequence: TGCAGCGTCCCGGACAGGGGGACCCAAGAGACCCAGTACTTC.

This clonotype was seen ten or more times. This sequence may be a read error, since a much larger clone differs from it by one base. The conserved final phenylalanine or tryptophan is absent from the CDR3, which likely points to a read error. The chain links TRBV6-5 to TRBJ2-5; possible D gene TRBD1, 5 bases. Germline CDR1 is MNHEY and CDR2 is SVGAGI. V lost 2 bases and J lost 4, with 8 bases in between. The length of the CDR3 is 13 residues. The CDR3 nucleotides read TGTGCCAGCAGTTACAGGGGTCGAGAGACCCAGTACCTC. Translated, it gives CASSYRGRETQYL.

This clonotype was detected many times. This rearrangement joins TRBV29-1 to TRBJ1-5; 9 bases map to TRBD1. The CDR3 sequence is 14 residues long. V was pared by 6 bases and J by 1 base, with 4 bases of the junction left unmatched. CDR1 is SQVTM, CDR2 ANQGSEA, per germline. The CDR3 DNA is TGCAGCGTCTGGGACAGGGAAAGCAATCAGCCCCAGCATTTT. As protein: CSVWDRESNQPQHF. The full variable domain, its missing parts supplied by reference TRBV29-1 and TRBJ1-5, is SAVISQKPSRDICQRGTSLTIQCQVDSQVTMMFWYRQQPGQSLTLIATANQGSEATYESGFVIDKFPISRPNLTFSTLTVSNMSPEDSSIYLCSVWDRESNQPQHFGDGTRLSIL.

The sample holds many counts of this clonotype. As DNA, the CDR3 is TGTGCCAGTAGTCCATCGGCGGTGCGAGCTTTCTTT. Translation: CASSPSAVRAFF. V is TRBV19 and J is TRBJ1-1, with unresolved D. V was trimmed by 5 bases and J by 10 bases, leaving 14 bases between them. The germline CDR1 and CDR2 sequences are LNHDA and SQIVND (reference sequence). The CDR3 is 12 residues long.

The CDR3 spells CSAPPQGAEETQYF. The CDR3, as DNA: TGCAGTGCTCCCCCCCAAGGGGCCGAAGAGACCCAGTACTTC. The chain recombines TRBV20-1 with TRBJ2-5; D perhaps matches TRBD1 (5 bases). The germline CDR1 and CDR2 sequences are DFQATT and SNEGSKA (reference sequence). V was pared by 5 bases and J by 3 bases, with 16 bases between. This CDR3 comprises 14 residues.

This chain connects TRBV11-2 to TRBJ1-2; TRBD1 is a possible D gene (5 bases). Germline-derived CDR1 and CDR2 are SGHAT and FQNNGV. Trimming cost V 3 bases and J 4 bases, with 15 bases left between them. The CDR3 contains 15 residues. This CDR3 reads CASSFGGLKSYGYTF. The DNA of the CDR3 is TGTGCCAGCAGCTTTGGGGGTCTCAAGTCCTATGGCTACACCTTC.

This clonotype occurred many times. The chain uses TRBV19 and TRBJ1-1; D remains unclear. This CDR3 has 15 residues. Germline V CDR1 and CDR2: LNHDA, SQIVND (reference sequence). V dropped 3 bases and J dropped 0 bases, with 11 bases sitting between them. The CDR3 here is CASSIGGRMNTEAFF. In DNA form, the CDR3 reads TGTGCCAGTAGTATTGGAGGACGGATGAACACTGAAGCTTTCTTT.

Ten or more counts support this clonotype. V is TRBV6-2 or TRBV6-3 and J is TRBJ1-5; 9 positions agree with TRBD1. Germline V gene data show CDR1 as MNHEY and CDR2 as SVGEGT. This CDR3 has 19 residues. Trimming at V came to 2 bases and at J to 2 bases, leaving 13 bases not matched to a gene. The DNA of the CDR3 is TGTGCCAGCAGTTACGTGGGACAGGGTTTCGATTTTCGCAATCAGCCCCAGCATTTT. It yields the protein CASSYVGQGFDFRNQPQHF.

This clonotype was recorded many times. The CDR3 nucleotides read TGTGCCTGGAGTCGGGGGCGGGACTATGGCTACACCTTC. Amino acid sequence: CAWSRGRDYGYTF. This chain connects TRBV30 to TRBJ1-2; D possibly corresponds to TRBD1 (6 bases). V was clipped by 2 bases and J by 3 bases, with 10 bases between them. The CDR3 spans 13 residues. Per germline, CDR1 GTSNPN and CDR2 SVGIG (reference sequence).

There are many counts of this clonotype. This chain joins TRBV4-3 and TRBJ2-2, with D hard to call. The CDR3 runs to 14 residues. CDR1 LGHNA and CDR2 YSLEER come from the germline V gene. V was pared by 0 bases and J by 5 bases, with 7 bases between. The chain's CDR3 is CASSQEGVTGELFF. The DNA of the CDR3 is TGCGCCAGCAGCCAAGAAGGAGTGACCGGGGAGCTGTTTTTT.

There are many counts of this clonotype. This chain joins TRBV6-2 or TRBV6-3 and TRBJ1-5; the match to TRBD1 covers 9 bases. V was clipped by 5 bases and J by 11 bases; unmatched bases: 13. CDR1 and CDR2 (germline): MNHEY, SVGEGT. The CDR3 has 15 residues. DNA of the CDR3: TGTGCCAGCAGTGGTTCGGGACAGGGCAGCTTGGCCCAGCATTTT. Protein: CASSGSGQGSLAQHF.